The next 24 T cell receptor beta chains were all read from a single sample in a study of cytomegalovirus exposure and HLA in healthy donors. Assay: immunoSEQ multiplex PCR; the TCRdb copy retains only in-frame clones and omits some. The sample has under 95,000 clones; approximately 90% are singletons. Sequencing was done on a sample of PBMCs. These receptors were collected from a man aged 30 to 45 in good health and CMV-seronegative.

V and J are TRBV7-9 and TRBJ2-7; D is possibly TRBD2 (6 bases). Trimming removed 5 bases at V and 5 bases at J, with 19 bases between. Germline V CDR1 and CDR2: SEHNR, FQNEAQ (reference sequence). The CDR3 covers 15 residues. The CDR3: CASSLPEGVPHEQYF. The CDR3 DNA follows: TGTGCCAGCAGCCTCCCGGAGGGAGTTCCCCACGAGCAGTACTTC.

CDR3 protein: CASSFQGQVNEKLFF. DNA of the CDR3: TGTGCCAGCAGTTTCCAGGGACAGGTCAATGAAAAACTGTTTTTT. The chain carries TRBV6-5 and TRBJ1-4; TRBD1 matches at 8 bases. The germline V gene has CDR1 MNHEY and CDR2 SVGAGI. This CDR3 comprises 15 residues. Trimming removed 4 bases from V and 5 bases from J; junction bases left unmatched: 6.

The chain carries TRBV2 and TRBJ1-4; 10 nucleotides line up with TRBD1. Germline V gene sequence: CDR1 SNHLY, CDR2 FYNNEI. The junction had 5 bases not matched to a gene; V was cut back by 6 bases and J by 7 bases. This CDR3 comprises 14 residues. The CDR3 region is CASSWDRGGEKLFF. DNA of the CDR3: TGTGCCAGCAGCTGGGACAGGGGCGGTGAAAAACTGTTTTTT.

This chain links TRBV9 with TRBJ2-1; 8 nucleotides match TRBD2. V dropped 3 bases and J dropped 3; count of bases not matched to a gene: 8. Germline-derived CDR1 and CDR2 are SGDLS and YYNGEE. This CDR3 is built from 16 residues. The CDR3 sequence: CASSARGAGDYNEQFF. CDR3 coding DNA: TGTGCCAGCAGCGCCCGGGGAGCGGGAGACTACAATGAGCAGTTCTTC.

This clone is a singleton in its sample. This chain links TRBV5-1 with TRBJ1-2, with a tentative D call TRBD1 (5 bases). V was shortened by 0 bases and J by 7 bases, with 13 bases between the two germline ends. Looked up from germline, CDR1 is SGHRS and CDR2 is YFSETQ. This CDR3 has 14 amino acids. CDR3 residues: CASSLAGEARGYTF. The CDR3 bases are TGCGCCAGCAGCTTGGCGGGGGAGGCCCGTGGCTACACCTTC.

V usage is TRBV7-2 and J usage is TRBJ1-5, with unresolved D. Germline V lookup: CDR1 SGHTA, CDR2 FQGNSA. The CDR3 is made up of 15 amino acids. V lost 1 base to trimming and J lost 4 bases, with 11 bases between them. The DNA of the CDR3 is TGTGCCAGCAGCTTAGTCAGCACAGAGAATCAGCCCCAGCATTTT. This gives the protein CASSLVSTENQPQHF.

This chain connects TRBV5-1 to TRBJ2-2, with unresolved D. The germline gives CDR1 SGHRS, CDR2 YFSETQ. This CDR3 spans 13 amino acids. Trimming cost V 2 bases and J 4 bases, with 6 bases left between them. CDR3 sequence (DNA): TGCGCCAGCAGCTTAAAGAGCACCGGGGAGCTGTTTTTT. It encodes CASSLKSTGELFF.

The rearrangement links TRBV5-6 to TRBJ1-3, with D possibly matching TRBD1 (6 bases). In germline, CDR1 is SGHDT, CDR2 YYEEEE. The CDR3 sequence is 16 residues long. The V gene lost 4 bases and the J gene lost 0 bases, with 14 bases spanning the gap. DNA of the CDR3: TGTGCCAGCAGCGTGGACAGCTTTTCCTCTGGAAACACCATATATTTT. Protein product: CASSVDSFSSGNTIYF.

Note on this clone: Other DNA sequences in the same sample also yield this CDR3. This chain uses TRBV29-1 with TRBJ1-4; a weak D match, TRBD1 (6 bases). The CDR3 is 13 amino acids. V gave up 7 bases and J gave up 7 bases, with 16 bases separating them. CDR1 is SQVTM, CDR2 ANQGSEA, per germline. CDR3 nucleotides: TGCAGCGCTAAGACAGGTCGCTCTGAAAAACTGTTTTTT. Translation: CSAKTGRSEKLFF.

V gene TRBV30 combines with J gene TRBJ1-2, with D hard to call. The CDR3 runs 13 residues. V lost 1 base, J lost 0 bases, and 6 bases lay in between. CDR1 GTSNPN and CDR2 SVGIG come from the germline V gene (reference sequence). Here the CDR3 reads CAWSEPANYGYTF. The DNA of the CDR3 is TGTGCCTGGAGTGAACCGGCTAACTATGGCTACACCTTC.

The chain recombines TRBV27 with TRBJ2-2, with D perhaps matching TRBD2 (5 bases). This CDR3 comprises 14 residues. The V and J ends lost 5 bases and 3 bases respectively, with 10 bases between them. Germline-derived CDR1 and CDR2 are MNHEY and SMNVEV (reference sequence). The CDR3 DNA reads as TGTGCCAGCAGTAACCGGGATCACACCGGGGAGCTGTTTTTT. Protein product: CASSNRDHTGELFF.

The chain recombines TRBV28 with TRBJ2-7, with TRBD2 matching over 15 bases. The CDR3 runs 17 residues. Germline V gives CDR1 MDHEN, CDR2 SYDVKM. V dropped 2 bases and J dropped 2; count of bases not matched to a gene: 4. This chain's CDR3 is CASSLVRTSGRAYEQYF. DNA of the CDR3: TGTGCCAGCAGTTTAGTTCGGACTAGCGGGAGGGCCTACGAGCAGTACTTC.

This clone was picked up one time. V and J are TRBV28 and TRBJ2-2; 12 nucleotides match TRBD2. This CDR3 spans 15 amino acids. Germline CDR1 MDHEN, CDR2 SYDVKM. Losses at the gene ends were 4 bases for V and 6 bases for J; bases not matched to a gene: 3. The CDR3 nucleotides are TGTGCCAGCAGTTCTAGCGGGAGGGAGGCCGGGGAGCTGTTTTTT. It codes for CASSSSGREAGELFF.

This clone was seen once. The genes are TRBV19 and TRBJ1-5; 7 nucleotides match TRBD1. This CDR3 has 17 residues. Germline V gives CDR1 LNHDA, CDR2 SQIVND (reference sequence). V shed 3 bases, J shed 5 bases, and the junction held 13 bases outside the gene matches. DNA of the CDR3: TGTGCCAGTAGTATTTGGCGCGGCAGGGGGACGGATCAGCCCCAGCATTTT. It yields the protein CASSIWRGRGTDQPQHF.

This clone was counted once. V is TRBV15 and J is TRBJ1-4; tentatively, D is TRBD1 (5 bases). The CDR3 covers 15 residues. CDR1 is LNHNV and CDR2 is YYDKDF in the germline V gene (reference sequence). The V end lost 5 bases, the J end lost 0 bases, and 10 bases lay between the germline ends. In nucleotides, the CDR3 is TGTGCCACCAGCCCGACAGTTGCAACTAATGAAAAACTGTTTTTT. This sequence encodes CATSPTVATNEKLFF.

The chain has TRBV10-1 and TRBJ2-1, with 12 bases lining up with TRBD2. Trimming removed 6 bases from V and 8 bases from J; junction bases left unmatched: 5. This CDR3 contains 14 residues. Germline CDR1 and CDR2: WNHNN and SYGVQD (reference sequence). Written as DNA, the CDR3 is TGCGCCAGCAGCCTAGCGGGGGGGCGTGATGAGCAGTTCTTC. Translation gives CASSLAGGRDEQFF.

The J gene is TRBJ1-3, the V gene TRBV25-1, with 7 nucleotides matching TRBD1. The CDR3 is 15 residues long. V shed 6 bases, J shed 1 base, and the junction held 6 bases outside the gene matches. CDR1 is MGHDK and CDR2 is SYGVNS in the germline V gene. The CDR3 nucleotides read TGTGCCAGCAGCCACCCGGGACAGTCTGGAAACACCATATATTTT. The encoded protein is CASSHPGQSGNTIYF.

The CDR3, as DNA: TGTGCCAGCAGTCCTGACAGCTTTCAAGAGACCCAGTACTTC. Its protein is CASSPDSFQETQYF. V is TRBV6-6 and J is TRBJ2-5; tentative D call: TRBD1 (5 bases). Germline CDR1 is MNHNY and CDR2 is SVGAGI (reference sequence). This CDR3 has 14 amino acids. Trimming removed 5 bases from V and 2 bases from J, with 12 bases in between.

The V gene is TRBV29-1, the J gene TRBJ2-5, with TRBD2 identical over 11 bases. Per the germline V gene, CDR1 is SQVTM and CDR2 is ANQGSEA. CDR3 size: 14 residues. Germline trimming cut 7 bases from V and 8 bases from J; bases unmatched to any gene: 12. Here the CDR3 DNA reads TGCAGCGGTCTAGCGGGGGGCCGCCCGGCCACCCAGTACTTC. This translates into CSGLAGGRPATQYF. The full variable domain, in which reference TRBV29-1 and TRBJ2-5 provide the parts outside the CDR3, is SAVISQKPSRDICQRGTSLTIQCQVDSQVTMMFWYRQQPGQSLTLIATANQGSEATYESGFVIDKFPISRPNLTFSTLTVSNMSPEDSSIYLCSGLAGGRPATQYFGPGTRLLVL.

The chain has TRBV2 and TRBJ2-5, with 12 positions matching TRBD2. Germline CDR1 reads SNHLY; CDR2 reads FYNNEI. With 11 bases clipped from V and 2 bases from J, the junction kept 6 bases outside the gene matches. The CDR3 covers 14 residues. The CDR3 coding sequence is TGTGCCGCAAGACTAGCGGGGGAGCAAGAGACCCAGTACTTC. Amino acids: CAARLAGEQETQYF.

CDR3 in amino acids: CASTAGVINTGELFF. CDR3 in DNA: TGCGCCAGCACAGCCGGGGTAATTAACACCGGGGAGCTGTTTTTT. The chain joins TRBV10-1 to TRBJ2-2; D may be TRBD2 (5 bases). V dropped 7 bases and J dropped 2 bases, with 14 bases sitting between them. The CDR3 has 15 amino acids. Germline CDR1 reads WNHNN; CDR2 reads SYGVQD (reference sequence).

The table lists this clone with a few counts. The chain employs TRBV6-5 and TRBJ1-6; D unresolved. The CDR3 covers 13 residues. V lost 2 bases and J 9 bases, leaving 8 bases between the germline ends. The germline V gene has CDR1 MNHEY and CDR2 SVGAGI. The CDR3 nucleotides read TGTGCCAGCAGTTACGCGAACAGTTCACCCCTCCACTTT. The encoded protein is CASSYANSSPLHF.

The rearrangement uses TRBV19 and TRBJ1-4, with D possibly being TRBD1 (5 bases). Germline CDR1 is LNHDA and CDR2 is SQIVND (reference sequence). Deletions cut 1 base from V and 7 bases from J, with 7 bases between. The CDR3 extends over 13 amino acids. CDR3 in DNA: TGTGCCAGTAGTATAGCCCAGGGTGAAAAACTGTTTTTT. It yields the protein CASSIAQGEKLFF.

The chain carries TRBV28 and TRBJ1-5; 8 bases are shared with TRBD1. The germline V gene encodes CDR1 MDHEN and CDR2 SYDVKM. J gave up 1 base and V 6 bases, and 5 bases lay outside the gene matches. The CDR3 totals 15 residues. The CDR3, as DNA: TGTGCCAGCAGGACAGGGGTTTTAAGCAATCAGCCCCAGCATTTT. Its protein product is CASRTGVLSNQPQHF.